These 20 T cell receptor beta chains originate from one sample sequenced in a study of blood T cells in healthy people across ages. Using a J-beta primer mix together with a sample-barcoded 5' primer, a second PCR was run for about 6 to 11 cycles. TCRdb recomputed calls from the 5' RACE reads with MiXCR, one row per CDR3 protein. The repertoire holds about a million distinct CDR3 sequences, with around two fifths as singletons. Input material: blood. These receptors all come from a young man in good health.

The rearrangement joins TRBV11-2 to TRBJ1-3; possible D gene TRBD1, 6 bases. In germline, CDR1 is SGHAT, CDR2 FQNNGV. This CDR3 is built from 14 residues. V was clipped by 5 bases and J by 5 bases, with 13 bases between them. CDR3 DNA: TGTGCCAGCAGCGCCAACACAGGGAGAAACACCATATATTTT. Its protein product is CASSANTGRNTIYF.

The chain links TRBV20-1 to TRBJ1-2; 10 nucleotides agree with TRBD1. Germline trimming cut 4 bases from V and 8 bases from J; bases unmatched to any gene: 10. CDR3 size: 14 residues. Germline CDR1 reads DFQATT; CDR2 reads SNEGSKA (reference sequence). The CDR3 DNA reads as TGCAGTGCTACCCGGGACAGGGGAGAGTTGGGCTACACCTTC. Its protein is CSATRDRGELGYTF.

This clonotype has only a few counts. The J gene is TRBJ1-6, the V gene TRBV2; 8 bases match TRBD1. J gave up 6 bases and V 6 bases, and 7 bases lay outside the gene matches. Germline loops: CDR1 SNHLY, CDR2 FYNNEI. CDR3 size: 15 residues. The CDR3, as DNA: TGTGCCAGCAGGATGACAGGGGAGGCTAATTCACCCCTCCACTTT. Amino acids: CASRMTGEANSPLHF.

The V call is TRBV21-1, the J call TRBJ1-5; the table's D gene call, TRBD1, was not cross checked with the DNA. TRBV21-1 represents a pseudogene. CDR3 length equals 16 residues. The CDR3, as DNA: TGTGCCAGCTACCGCCGTCGACAGGGTGGCAATCAGCCCCAGCATTTT. It is translated as CASYRRRQGGNQPQHF.

J is TRBJ1-1 and V is TRBV5-1; D might be TRBD1 (6 bases). V shed 4 bases and J shed 0 bases, with 16 bases lying between them. Per germline, CDR1 SGHRS and CDR2 YFSETQ. The CDR3 loop spans 16 amino acids. The CDR3 DNA reads as TGCGCCAGCAGCCTAAACCCACAGGGAATGAACACTGAAGCTTTCTTT. Translation: CASSLNPQGMNTEAFF.

The chain recombines TRBV11-1 with TRBJ2-7, with D uncertain. V lost 5 bases and J lost 4, with 12 bases in between. This CDR3 is built from 13 residues. CDR1 and CDR2 (germline): SGHAT, FQDESV (reference sequence). The CDR3 sequence: CASSVNRQYEQYF. The CDR3 DNA reads as TGTGCCAGCAGCGTCAACCGGCAATACGAGCAGTACTTC.

This clonotype is a singleton in its sample. This chain connects TRBV20-1 to TRBJ2-7, with TRBD1 matching over 7 bases. The germline gives CDR1 DFQATT, CDR2 SNEGSKA (reference sequence). J was trimmed by 2 bases and V by 5 bases; bases with no gene match: 6. The CDR3 sequence is 13 residues long. Here the CDR3 reads CSAGRQGTYEQYF. DNA of the CDR3: TGCAGTGCTGGGAGACAGGGTACCTACGAGCAGTACTTC.

J is TRBJ1-2 and V is TRBV5-1, with 7 positions matching TRBD1. With V trimmed by 0 bases and J by 8 bases, 7 bases remained unmatched. This CDR3 comprises 14 residues. Germline loops: CDR1 SGHRS, CDR2 YFSETQ. The chain's CDR3 is CASSLDGTAVGYTF. Written as DNA, the CDR3 is TGCGCCAGCAGCTTGGACGGGACAGCAGTAGGCTACACCTTC. Full variable domain (remainder filled in from reference TRBV5-1 and TRBJ1-2): KAGVTQTPRYLIKTRGQQVTLSCSPISGHRSVSWYQQTPGQGLQFLFEYFSETQRNKGNFPGRFSGRQFSNSRSEMNVSTLELGDSALYLCASSLDGTAVGYTFGSGTRLTVV.

Remarks on this clonotype: One end of the junction fails to match germline, which may point to a read error. The chain links TRBV12-3 or TRBV12-4 to TRBJ2-3, with 13 bases aligning to TRBD2. The CDR3 runs to 16 residues. As DNA, the CDR3 is TGTGCCAACAGTTCGACTAGCGGGGGGCCGCGGGGTACGCAGTATTTT. This encodes CANSSTSGGPRGTQYF.

This clonotype appeared a few times. This chain uses TRBV20-1 with TRBJ2-7; either TRBD1 or TRBD2 may supply D (5 bases each). Trimming pared 3 bases from V and 4 bases from J, leaving 16 bases between. The CDR3 runs to 14 residues. The germline CDR1 and CDR2 sequences are DFQATT and SNEGSKA (reference sequence). CDR3 in DNA: TGCAGTGCTAGGGGGGAAGGGTCGGGATACGAGCAGTACTTC. Translated, it gives CSARGEGSGYEQYF.

CDR3: CATRPGGSNTEAFF. As DNA, the CDR3 is TGTGCCACCAGGCCCGGGGGCTCGAACACTGAAGCTTTCTTT. The chain employs TRBV7-9 and TRBJ1-1, with D tentatively TRBD1 (6 bases). Per the germline V gene, CDR1 is SEHNR and CDR2 is FQNEAQ (reference sequence). V was pared by 10 bases and J by 1 base, with 16 bases between. This CDR3 contains 14 residues.

The rearrangement links TRBV4-1 to TRBJ2-7; unclear D gene. The CDR3 has 14 residues. Germline loops: CDR1 MGHRA, CDR2 YSYEKL. The V end was cut by 4 bases, the J end by 2 bases, with 12 bases between. CDR3 sequence reads: CASSPEESAYEQYF. In DNA, the CDR3 is TGCGCCAGCAGCCCCGAGGAGAGTGCCTACGAGCAGTACTTC.

V usage is TRBV27 and J usage is TRBJ2-5; TRBD1 matches 8 bases. From germline, CDR1 is MNHEY and CDR2 SMNVEV (reference sequence). The length of the CDR3 is 18 residues. The V gene end was trimmed by 4 bases and the J gene end by 1 base; junction bases not matched to a gene: 14. CDR3 bases: TGTGCCAGCAGTTCTCTAGGAGAGCGAACAGGGGGCCAAGAGACCCAGTACTTC. It specifies CASSSLGERTGGQETQYF.

The V and J genes are TRBV2 and TRBJ2-3; tentative D call: TRBD1 (5 bases). Germline V gene sequence: CDR1 SNHLY, CDR2 FYNNEI. The CDR3 length is 15 residues. V lost 6 bases to trimming and J lost 0 bases, with 13 bases between them. In nucleotides, the CDR3 is TGTGCCAGCAGCTATAGGACACGGAGCACAGATACGCAGTATTTT. This encodes CASSYRTRSTDTQYF.

The rearrangement uses TRBV5-6 and TRBJ1-2; D perhaps matches TRBD1 (6 bases). There are 17 residues in the CDR3. Germline V gene data show CDR1 as SGHDT and CDR2 as YYEEEE. Trimming stripped 0 bases from V and 0 bases from J, with 15 bases between. The CDR3 sequence is CASSLGTELGANYGYTF. CDR3 in DNA: TGTGCCAGCAGCTTGGGGACAGAGCTCGGGGCTAACTATGGCTACACCTTC.

This chain joins TRBV14 and TRBJ2-7; D unresolved. This CDR3 is 15 amino acids long. V lost 5 bases and J lost 4, with 18 bases in between. The germline V gene has CDR1 SGHDN and CDR2 FVKESK. The CDR3 sequence is CASSAERPTAYEQYF. CDR3 in DNA: TGTGCCAGCAGCGCCGAGAGGCCCACAGCATACGAGCAGTACTTC.

This chain links TRBV11-1 with TRBJ2-1; 10 bases fit TRBD1. The CDR3 has 21 amino acids. V shed 0 bases, J shed 4 bases, and the junction held 18 bases outside the gene matches. Germline V gene data show CDR1 as SGHAT and CDR2 as FQDESV (reference sequence). This CDR3 is CASSLASRDRGLAVKYNEQFF. The DNA for the CDR3 is TGTGCCAGCAGCTTAGCTTCTAGGGACAGGGGATTAGCGGTGAAGTACAATGAGCAGTTCTTC.

The rearrangement uses TRBV6-5 and TRBJ1-5, with D hard to call. The CDR3 extends over 15 amino acids. Trimming shortened V by 0 bases and J by 3 bases, and 9 bases separated the two germline ends. Germline values: CDR1 MNHEY, CDR2 SVGAGI. CDR3 region: CASSYSFRLNQPQHF. CDR3 in DNA: TGTGCCAGCAGTTACTCATTCCGTCTCAATCAGCCCCAGCATTTT.

This clonotype came up a few times. This chain uses TRBV28 with TRBJ2-3; D may be TRBD2 (6 bases). The CDR3 extends over 18 amino acids. Trimming removed 1 base at V and 3 bases at J, with 20 bases between. Germline lookup yields CDR1 MDHEN and CDR2 SYDVKM. This CDR3 is CASSLYPLEARGTDTQYF. The CDR3 region has the DNA TGTGCCAGCAGTTTATACCCCTTGGAAGCTCGGGGGACAGATACGCAGTATTTT. The complete variable domain, with remaining parts taken from reference TRBV28 and TRBJ2-3, reads DVKVTQSSRYLVKRTGEKVFLECVQDMDHENMFWYRQDPGLGLRLIYFSYDVKMKEKGDIPEGYSVSREKKERFSLILESASTNQTSMYLCASSLYPLEARGTDTQYFGPGTRLTVL.

V is TRBV6-5 and J is TRBJ2-1; D is possibly TRBD1 (6 bases). Germline V gives CDR1 MNHEY, CDR2 SVGAGI. V was shortened by 2 bases and J by 3 bases, with 14 bases between the two germline ends. CDR3 length: 16 amino acids. The CDR3 sequence: CASSYNRDTDYNEQFF. The CDR3 nucleotides are TGTGCCAGCAGTTACAACCGGGACACTGACTACAATGAGCAGTTCTTC.